The 24 T cell receptor beta chains below were found in one sample sequenced in a study of regulatory T cells in long-lasting Graves disease. Documented time point: newly diagnosed GD, antithyroid drugs for less than 3 months. The TCR library used RNA extracted from PBMCs. Construction of TCR beta libraries relied on iRepertoire HTBI primers and on Arm-PCR targeting CDR3 regions. One entry per CDR3 protein, called by TCRdb with MiXCR from the multiplex PCR reads. The repertoire holds 410,000 or so distinct CDR3 sequences, with 14% to 15% as singletons. The sample was also reused in another study, on T cells in Graves' hyperthyroidism and ophthalmopathy.

Sequences were derived from peripheral blood mononuclear cells (PBMCs), sampled at new diagnosis, from a patient treated with antithyroid drugs. These receptors were obtained from a woman in her 30s with Graves disease.

This clonotype was recorded many times. The chain has TRBV20-1 and TRBJ2-7; D possibly corresponds to TRBD2 (5 bases). The germline CDR1 and CDR2 sequences are DFQATT and SNEGSKA (reference sequence). The CDR3 is made up of 11 amino acids. The CDR3 sequence is CSTGDPDEQYF. The CDR3 nucleotides read TGCAGCACCGGGGATCCGGACGAGCAGTACTTC.

This clonotype came up a few times. V and J are TRBV19 and TRBJ1-1; D might be TRBD1 (6 bases). From germline, CDR1 is LNHDA and CDR2 SQIVND (reference sequence). CDR3 length: 15 residues. Trimming shortened V by 4 bases and J by 0 bases, and 12 bases separated the two germline ends. The CDR3 nucleotides are TGTGCCAGTAGTACAGGGGCATTCATGAACACTGAAGCTTTCTTT. It translates to CASSTGAFMNTEAFF.

This clonotype was recorded many times. The chain uses TRBV20-1 and TRBJ2-2; 10 bases are a match to TRBD2. There are 16 residues in the CDR3. The ends lost 1 base at V and 9 bases at J; junction bases unmatched: 11. Germline CDR1 and CDR2: DFQATT and SNEGSKA (reference sequence). CDR3 protein: CSARAVGLAGARELFF. CDR3 coding DNA: TGCAGTGCTAGAGCGGTTGGGCTAGCGGGAGCTAGGGAGCTGTTTTTT.

This clonotype was detected ten times or more. The chain carries TRBV11-2 and TRBJ2-1; D unresolved. This CDR3 is built from 11 residues. Germline values: CDR1 SGHAT, CDR2 FQNNGV. The V and J ends lost 5 bases and 7 bases respectively, with 6 bases between them. CDR3 sequence: CASSPTNEQFF. In nucleotides, the CDR3 is TGTGCCAGCAGCCCAACAAATGAGCAGTTCTTC.

This clonotype was detected many times. This chain uses TRBV7-9 with TRBJ2-7, with 10 bases fitting TRBD1. Trimming cost V 5 bases and J 5 bases; bases outside gene matches: 15. CDR1 is SEHNR, CDR2 FQNEAQ, per germline (reference sequence). The CDR3 extends over 17 amino acids. CDR3 DNA sequence: TGTGCCAGCAGCCCAGGTATCGCCGGGACAGGGGCACACGAGCAGTACTTC. The encoded protein is CASSPGIAGTGAHEQYF.

The chain employs TRBV5-6 and TRBJ2-2, with D perhaps matching TRBD1 or TRBD2 (6 bases each). CDR3 length: 16 residues. Germline V gene sequence: CDR1 SGHDT, CDR2 YYEEEE. V gave up 1 base and J gave up 4 bases, with 14 bases separating them. CDR3 bases: TGTGCCAGCAGCTTGAGGGGGGCTGCGATCACCGGGGAGCTGTTTTTT. It yields the protein CASSLRGAAITGELFF.

A word on this clonotype: A much larger clone differs from this one at a single base, so this may be a read error. Likely a read error: the CDR3 ends without its conserved phenylalanine or tryptophan. The CDR3 is CAISESSNTGELFL. DNA of the CDR3: TGTGCCATCAGTGAGAGTTCGAACACCGGGGAGCTGTTTCTT. The rearrangement joins TRBV10-3 to TRBJ2-2; D remains ambiguous. Trimming left V 2 bases short and J 0 bases short, with 4 bases between. Germline values: CDR1 ENHRY, CDR2 SYGVKD. This CDR3 is 14 amino acids long.

This clonotype was seen more than once but under ten times. This sequence joins TRBV12-5 and TRBJ2-7; 7 bases map to TRBD1. Unmatched junction bases numbered 12, after V lost 0 bases and J lost 7 bases. This CDR3 spans 16 amino acids. Germline CDR1 and CDR2: LGHNT and FRNRAP. CDR3 in DNA: TGTGCTAGTGGTTTGGTACTGGACAGGACGCAGCATGAGCAGTACTTC. Encoded protein: CASGLVLDRTQHEQYF.

For this clonotype: A much bigger clone sits one base away, suggesting this may be a read error. This chain joins TRBV11-2 and TRBJ2-2; 8 nucleotides agree with TRBD2. The CDR3 totals 15 residues. The germline gives CDR1 SGHAT, CDR2 FQNNGV. V was pared by 5 bases and J by 6 bases, with 8 bases of the junction left unmatched. The CDR3: CASSQGGRGAGELFF. CDR3 bases: TGTGCCAGCAGCCAAGGTGGGCGGGGGGCCGGGGAGCTGTTTTTT.

V and J are TRBV7-9 and TRBJ2-4, with a weak D call TRBD2 (6 bases). Germline V lookup: CDR1 SEHNR, CDR2 FQNEAQ (reference sequence). This CDR3 has 16 amino acids. The V end was cut by 0 bases, the J end by 8 bases, with 17 bases between. Here the CDR3 DNA reads TGTGCCAGCAGCTTAGCTGGTACTAGCCGCGGGGACATTCAGTACTTC. This translates into CASSLAGTSRGDIQYF. Supplemented by reference TRBV7-9 and TRBJ2-4, the full variable domain reads DTGVSQNPRHKITKRGQNVTFRCDPISEHNRLYWYRQTLGQGPEFLTYFQNEAQLEKSRLLSDRFSAERPKGSFSTLEIQRTEQGDSAMYLCASSLAGTSRGDIQYFGAGTRLSVL.

This clonotype was counted a few times. The V call is TRBV7-6, the J call TRBJ2-1, with D unclear. The J call could be wrong; TRBJ2-5 is a better fit for the DNA end. Looked up from germline, CDR1 is SGHVS and CDR2 is FNYEAQ. The CDR3 loop spans 16 amino acids. CDR3 region: CASSLALEAAQETQYF. The CDR3 DNA reads as TGTGCCAGCAGCTTAGCGCTTGAGGCGGCACAAGAGACCCAGTACTTC.

This clonotype has a count of ten or more. The genes are TRBV5-1 and TRBJ2-5; D is unresolved. This CDR3 contains 13 residues. Germline lookup yields CDR1 SGHRS and CDR2 YFSETQ. V was cut by 4 bases and J by 3 bases, with 10 bases left in between. Written as DNA, the CDR3 is TGCGCCAGCAGCCCCTACATTGAAGAGACCCAGTACTTC. This gives the protein CASSPYIEETQYF.

The CDR3: CASTRGGIMNTEAFF. In nucleotides, the CDR3 is TGTGCCAGCACGAGAGGGGGTATAATGAACACTGAAGCTTTCTTT. This chain connects TRBV27 to TRBJ1-1; the D gene is possibly TRBD1 (6 bases). In germline, CDR1 is MNHEY, CDR2 SMNVEV (reference sequence). V lost 7 bases, J lost 0 bases, and 15 bases lay in between. This CDR3 has 15 amino acids.

Ten or more counts support this clonotype. The chain uses TRBV11-2 and TRBJ2-7, with TRBD2 matching 9 bases. The germline V gene encodes CDR1 SGHAT and CDR2 FQNNGV. This CDR3 has 17 amino acids. J lost 0 bases, V lost 2 bases, and 8 bases had no gene match. The CDR3 sequence: CASSLLAGGPSSYEQYF. Here the CDR3 DNA reads TGTGCCAGCAGCTTATTGGCGGGAGGGCCGAGCTCCTACGAGCAGTACTTC.

Many counts were recorded for this clonotype. The chain uses TRBV27 and TRBJ1-1; D is unclear. Germline-derived CDR1 and CDR2 are MNHEY and SMNVEV (reference sequence). V was clipped by 5 bases and J by 2 bases, with 9 bases between them. The CDR3 contains 13 residues. Written as DNA, the CDR3 is TGTGCCAGCAGTCGGCAGGCTAACACTGAAGCTTTCTTT. This codes for CASSRQANTEAFF.

V usage is TRBV24-1 and J usage is TRBJ2-3; D is perhaps TRBD2 (5 bases). Germline V CDR1 and CDR2: KGHDR, SFDVKD. The CDR3 covers 14 residues. The V end lost 1 base, the J end lost 6 bases, and 10 bases lay between the germline ends. The CDR3, as DNA: TGTGCCACCAGTGATTTTGGGAGCCTCGATACGCAGTATTTT. It is translated as CATSDFGSLDTQYF.

This clonotype has a count of ten or more. The rearrangement links TRBV18 to TRBJ1-3, with unresolved D. Trimming removed 6 bases at V and 7 bases at J, with 4 bases between. Per germline, CDR1 KGHSH and CDR2 LQKENI. The CDR3 is 10 amino acids. The CDR3 sequence: CASSRNTIYF. DNA of the CDR3: TGTGCCAGCTCTCGGAACACCATATATTTT.

This chain joins TRBV4-1 and TRBJ2-2, with 7 bases aligning to TRBD1. The CDR3 runs to 20 residues. J was trimmed by 5 bases and V by 1 base; bases with no gene match: 19. Germline CDR1 and CDR2: MGHRA and YSYEKL. CDR3 sequence (DNA): TGCGCCAGCAGCCAAGGAGTTCTCTCGCCGGGACAGAGCAGGACCGGGGAGCTGTTTTTT. Amino acids: CASSQGVLSPGQSRTGELFF.

This clonotype was detected ten times or more. CDR3 loop: CAWRALRDSGGRGTQYF. In DNA form, the CDR3 reads TGTGCCTGGAGAGCGCTAAGGGACAGTGGAGGTCGGGGGACCCAGTACTTC. V usage is TRBV30 and J usage is TRBJ2-5; 7 nucleotides line up with TRBD1. The germline V gene encodes CDR1 GTSNPN and CDR2 SVGIG (reference sequence). After removal of 3 bases from V and 7 bases from J, the junction contained 20 bases not matched to a gene. CDR3 length: 17 amino acids.

This clonotype was seen many times. This sequence joins TRBV6-2 or TRBV6-3 and TRBJ2-3; 7 bases align to TRBD2. The germline CDR1 and CDR2 sequences are MNHEY and SVGEGT. V shed 7 bases, J shed 7 bases, and the junction held 5 bases outside the gene matches. The CDR3 length is 12 residues. The CDR3 sequence is CASTSGSYTQYF. In nucleotides, the CDR3 is TGTGCCAGCACTAGCGGTTCCTATACGCAGTATTTT.

The sample holds many counts of this clonotype. The V and J genes are TRBV3-1 and TRBJ2-7; D remains unclear. CDR1 is LGHDT, CDR2 YNNKEL, per germline (reference sequence). This CDR3 comprises 15 residues. The V gene lost 1 base and the J gene lost 5 bases, with 15 bases spanning the gap. CDR3 nucleotide sequence: TGTGCCAGCAGCCAAGGGCCGGCCCCTGGTCACGAGCAGTACTTC. This sequence encodes CASSQGPAPGHEQYF.

This clonotype has just one count. A much larger clonotype is one base distant, so this may be a read error. No DNA is shown, since the ends of the CDR3 on it are uncertain; the CDR3 is the one TCRdb lists. The rearrangement joins TRBV6-5 to TRBJ2-4; the table's D call, TRBD1, was not checked against the DNA. The CDR3 spans 15 residues, counting both ends. Germline values: CDR1 MNHEY, CDR2 SVGAGI. This CDR3 is CASSFGGGAKNIQCF.

This clonotype was observed at least ten times. One end of the junction does not line up with germline, which may come from a read error. The chain combines TRBV11-2 with TRBJ2-1, with D perhaps TRBD2 (5 bases). Germline lookup yields CDR1 SGHAT and CDR2 FQNNGV. The CDR3 spans 11 residues. CDR3 sequence: CASSLANEQFF. CDR3 sequence (DNA): TGTGCCAGCAGTTTAGCGAATGAGCAGTTCTTC.

CDR3 sequence reads: CASSFKDSQETQYF. Written as DNA, the CDR3 is TGTGCCAGCAGCTTCAAGGACAGCCAAGAGACCCAGTACTTC. This rearrangement joins TRBV5-5 to TRBJ2-5; D is perhaps TRBD1 (6 bases). The CDR3 spans 14 residues. Germline V gene data show CDR1 as SGHKS and CDR2 as YYEKEE (reference sequence). V lost 2 bases, J lost 1 base, and 9 bases lay in between.